One sample yielded the 10 T cell receptor beta chains listed below, sequenced in a study of T cells in Graves' hyperthyroidism and ophthalmopathy. It was RNA transcripts that yielded the amplified TCR beta CDR3 regions. The TCR CDR3 was amplified in a first-round RT-PCR using the HTBI primer set. TCRdb processed the multiplex PCR reads anew with MiXCR; each CDR3 protein has one entry. This table has a few hundred thousand distinct CDR3 sequences, about 22% appearing once. The material sequenced was blood. The receptors here all came from a woman aged 70 to 79 with Graves' ophthalmopathy.

There are a few counts of this clonotype. The rearrangement uses TRBV5-1 and TRBJ2-1, with D unclear. CDR3 length equals 11 residues. Between the trimmed V and J ends, which lost 6 bases and 8 bases, there was a span of 9 bases. Germline CDR1 SGHRS, CDR2 YFSETQ. In DNA form, the CDR3 reads TGCGCCAGCAAGCTTGAGTATGAGCAGTTCTTC. The encoded protein is CASKLEYEQFF.

This clonotype was found a few times. The rearrangement joins TRBV12-3 or TRBV12-4 to TRBJ2-5; maybe TRBD1 (6 bases). V shed 4 bases and J shed 5 bases, with 14 bases lying between them. The CDR3 covers 14 residues. This CDR3 reads CASSSGQWTETQYF. The CDR3 DNA reads TGTGCCAGCAGTTCTGGACAGTGGACGGAGACCCAGTACTTC.

The chain links TRBV19 to TRBJ2-5; the D is unclear. Trimming shortened V by 1 base and J by 3 bases, and 6 bases separated the two germline ends. The CDR3 runs to 13 residues. Germline V gene lookup returns CDR1 LNHDA and CDR2 SQIVND (reference sequence). CDR3: CASSIVGKETQYF. The CDR3 nucleotides read TGTGCCAGTAGTATAGTGGGTAAAGAGACCCAGTACTTC. Supplemented by reference TRBV19 and TRBJ2-5, the full variable domain reads DGGITQSPKYLFRKEGQNVTLSCEQNLNHDAMYWYRQDPGQGLRLIYYSQIVNDFQKGDIAEGYSVSREKKESFPLTVTSAQKNPTAFYLCASSIVGKETQYFGPGTRLLVL.

This clonotype was counted ten times or more. V gene TRBV6-1 combines with J gene TRBJ2-7; 10 bases fit TRBD1. This CDR3 comprises 14 residues. J lost 6 bases, V lost 7 bases, and 9 bases had no gene match. Looked up from germline, CDR1 is MNHNS and CDR2 is SASEGT. The CDR3 coding sequence is TGTGCCAGCACCAACTGGGACAGGGGTCGCGAGCAGTACTTC. Translated: CASTNWDRGREQYF.

Many counts were recorded for this clonotype. V is TRBV2 and J is TRBJ1-2; 9 nucleotides match TRBD1. CDR3 length: 13 residues. Per germline, CDR1 SNHLY and CDR2 FYNNEI. Trimming cost V 6 bases and J 4 bases; bases outside gene matches: 3. Here the CDR3 reads CASSTDRGYGYTF. CDR3 DNA sequence: TGTGCCAGCAGCACGGACAGGGGCTATGGCTACACCTTC.

This chain uses TRBV20-1 with TRBJ1-2, with a weak D call TRBD1 (5 bases). The CDR3 is 13 residues long. Germline-derived CDR1 and CDR2 are DFQATT and SNEGSKA (reference sequence). V dropped 3 bases and J dropped 3 bases, with 11 bases sitting between them. The CDR3 DNA is TGCAGTGCTAGTCGGGGGGATGACTATGGCTACACCTTC. The encoded protein is CSASRGDDYGYTF.

The table lists this clonotype with many counts. The V and J genes are TRBV20-1 and TRBJ2-1; no clear D. V was cut by 5 bases and J by 8 bases, with 34 bases left in between. This CDR3 region has 19 residues. Looked up from germline, CDR1 is DFQATT and CDR2 is SNEGSKA (reference sequence). CDR3 nucleotide sequence: TGCAGTGCTCCACGCGAAAATTCCGGGCTTCTGGGCGCTTTCGATGAGCAGTTCTTC. It specifies CSAPRENSGLLGAFDEQFF.

V usage is TRBV24-1 and J usage is TRBJ2-1, with 10 bases identical to TRBD2. Trimming cost V 7 bases and J 5 bases; bases outside gene matches: 1. Germline V gene data show CDR1 as KGHDR and CDR2 as SFDVKD. The CDR3 length is 13 residues. The CDR3 loop reads CATSLAGDNEQFF. The CDR3 DNA is TGTGCCACCAGCCTAGCGGGAGACAATGAGCAGTTCTTC.

There are many counts of this clonotype. V usage is TRBV20-1 and J usage is TRBJ1-1; a possible D gene is TRBD1 (5 bases). V gave up 6 bases and J gave up 6 bases, with 11 bases separating them. Germline lookup yields CDR1 DFQATT and CDR2 SNEGSKA (reference sequence). The CDR3 contains 11 residues. CDR3: CSANGGAEAFF. CDR3 DNA sequence: TGCAGTGCAAACGGGGGGGCTGAAGCTTTCTTT.

This clonotype was seen a handful of times. The chain employs TRBV28 and TRBJ2-6; D is uncertain. Per the germline V gene, CDR1 is MDHEN and CDR2 is SYDVKM. Deletions cut 6 bases from V and 0 bases from J, with 9 bases between. This CDR3 has 15 residues. The CDR3 coding sequence is TGTGCCAGCAGCCGGCGGACCTCTGGGGCCAACGTCCTGACTTTC. Translating gives CASSRRTSGANVLTF.